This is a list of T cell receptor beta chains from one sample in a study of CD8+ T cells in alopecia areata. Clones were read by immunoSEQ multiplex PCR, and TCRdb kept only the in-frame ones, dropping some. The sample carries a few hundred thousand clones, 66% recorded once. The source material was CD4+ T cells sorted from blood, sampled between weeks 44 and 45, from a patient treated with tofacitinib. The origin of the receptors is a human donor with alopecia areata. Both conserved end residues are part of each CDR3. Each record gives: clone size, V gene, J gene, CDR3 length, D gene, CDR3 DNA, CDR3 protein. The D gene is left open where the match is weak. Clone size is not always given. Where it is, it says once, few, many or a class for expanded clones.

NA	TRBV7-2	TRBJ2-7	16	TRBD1	TGTGCCAGCAGCTTAGGGGGCACAGGGGGCGCGTTTGAGCAGTACTTC	CASSLGGTGGAFEQYF
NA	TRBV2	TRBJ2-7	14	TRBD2	TGTGCCAGCAGTATTAGCGGGGGGGCCTACGAGCAGTACTTC	CASSISGGAYEQYF
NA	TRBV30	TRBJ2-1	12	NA	TGTGCCTGGAAGGCCAGTCGATATGAGCAGTTCTTC	CAWKASRYEQFF
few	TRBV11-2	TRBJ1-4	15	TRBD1	TGTGCCAGCAGCTCCCGACAGGGGGTTGCGGAAAAACTGTTTTTT	CASSSRQGVAEKLFF
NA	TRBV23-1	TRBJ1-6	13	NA	TGCGCCAGCAGAGGGCCAGTCCCCTGGGTCCTCCACTTT	CASRGPVPWVLHF
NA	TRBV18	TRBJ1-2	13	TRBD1	TGTGCCAGCTCGCCGGGACAGGGCTATGGCTACACCTTC	CASSPGQGYGYTF
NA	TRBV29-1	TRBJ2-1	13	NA	TGCAGCGTTGCTGGCCCAGTAAACAATGAGCAGTTCTTC	CSVAGPVNNEQFF
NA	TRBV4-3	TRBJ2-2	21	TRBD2	TGCGCCAGCAGCCGCCGACCTCCGGGACTAGCGGGGGGGCAGGACACCGGGGAGCTGTTTTTT	CASSRRPPGLAGGQDTGELFF
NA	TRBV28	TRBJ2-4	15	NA	TGTGCCAGCAGTTTGATTCATCAGTGGCAAAACATTCAGTACTTC	CASSLIHQWQNIQYF
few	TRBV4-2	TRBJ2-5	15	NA	TGTGCCAGCAGCCAAGGATTGGAAGGAGTTGAGACCCAGTACTTC	CASSQGLEGVETQYF
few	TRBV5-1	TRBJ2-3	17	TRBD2	TGCGCCAGTAGGAGAGCCCCCCGTGGCGGGGGGTCGGATACGCAGTATTTT	CASRRAPRGGGSDTQYF
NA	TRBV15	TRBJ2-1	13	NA	TGTGCCTCCTCGACCGGGATCACTAATGAGCAGTTCTTC	CASSTGITNEQFF
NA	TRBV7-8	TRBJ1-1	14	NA	TGTGCCAGCAGCGGTTGGACAGTGAACACTGAAGCTTTCTTT	CASSGWTVNTEAFF
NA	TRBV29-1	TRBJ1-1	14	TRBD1	TGCAGCGCCTTGCAGACAGGGGGGAACACTGAAGCTTTCTTT	CSALQTGGNTEAFF
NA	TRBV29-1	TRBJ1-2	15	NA	TGCAGCGTTGATTCGGCGTCCGTCGGAGTCTATGGCTACACCTTC	CSVDSASVGVYGYTF
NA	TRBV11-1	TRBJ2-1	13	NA	TGTGCCAGCAGCTTACCGGGGGTGAATGAGCAGTTCTTC	CASSLPGVNEQFF
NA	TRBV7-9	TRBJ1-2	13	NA	TGTGCCAGCAGTTTTGAGTCTAACTATGGCTACACCTTC	CASSFESNYGYTF
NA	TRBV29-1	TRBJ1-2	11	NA	TGCAGCGTTGGACAGAACTATGGCTACACCTTC	CSVGQNYGYTF
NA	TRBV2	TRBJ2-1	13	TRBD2	TGTGCCAGCATTACTAGCGGTAACAATGAGCAGTTCTTC	CASITSGNNEQFF
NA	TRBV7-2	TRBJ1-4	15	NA	TGTGCCAGCAGCTTAAACGGTCAGCTTAATGAAAAACTGTTTTTT	CASSLNGQLNEKLFF
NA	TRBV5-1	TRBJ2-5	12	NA	TGCGCCAGCAGCTCTGGAGGGGAGACCCAGTACTTC	CASSSGGETQYF
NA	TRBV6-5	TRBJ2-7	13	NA	TGTGCCAGCAGTACGACGGGCGAGTACGAGCAGTACTTC	CASSTTGEYEQYF
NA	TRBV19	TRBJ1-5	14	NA	TGTGCCAGTAGTATCCAGGGAGGGGATCAGCCCCAGCATTTT	CASSIQGGDQPQHF
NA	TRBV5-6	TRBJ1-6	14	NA	TGTGCCAGCAGCTTCCCACTAGCGAATTCACCCCTCCACTTT	CASSFPLANSPLHF
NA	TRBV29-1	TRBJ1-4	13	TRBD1	TGCAGCGTTGAAAGCCAGGGGGATGAAAAACTGTTTTTT	CSVESQGDEKLFF
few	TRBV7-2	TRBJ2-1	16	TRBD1	TGTGCCAGCAGCCACCCAGGGGGACAGGGATACAATGAGCAGTTCTTC	CASSHPGGQGYNEQFF
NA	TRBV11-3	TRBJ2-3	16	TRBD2	TGTGCCAGCAGCTCCCGGTGGCGGGGGGGCACAGATACGCAGTATTTT	CASSSRWRGGTDTQYF
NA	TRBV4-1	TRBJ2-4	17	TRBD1	TGCGCCAGCAGCCAAGGCGGACAGGGAAAAGCCAAAAACATTCAGTACTTC	CASSQGGQGKAKNIQYF
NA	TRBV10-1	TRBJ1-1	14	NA	TGCGCCAGCAGTGAGTCGGGGTCGAACACTGAAGCTTTCTTT	CASSESGSNTEAFF
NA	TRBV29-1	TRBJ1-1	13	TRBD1	TGCAGCGTAATGGGACAGGAGAACACTGAAGCTTTCTTT	CSVMGQENTEAFF
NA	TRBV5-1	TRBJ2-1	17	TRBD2	TGCGCCAGCAGGGTAGCGGGGGACCCCGATCCCTACAATGAGCAGTTCTTC	CASRVAGDPDPYNEQFF
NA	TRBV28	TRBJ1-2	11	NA	TGTGCCAGCAGTTTACAGTATGGCTACACCTTC	CASSLQYGYTF
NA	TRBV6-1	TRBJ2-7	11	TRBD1	TGTGCCAGCACCGATGGTGGACAGGGATTATTC	CASTDGGQGLF
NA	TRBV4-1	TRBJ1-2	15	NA	TGCGCCAGCAGCCAAGGTGCGGGGCAGTTATATGGCTACACCTTC	CASSQGAGQLYGYTF
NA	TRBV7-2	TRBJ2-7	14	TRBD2	TGTGCCAGCAGGTGGGGCGGGGGATCCTACGAGCAGTACTTC	CASRWGGGSYEQYF
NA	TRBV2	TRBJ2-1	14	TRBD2	TGTGCCAGCACCCCGGGACTAGCGGGGCGGGAGCAGTTCTTC	CASTPGLAGREQFF
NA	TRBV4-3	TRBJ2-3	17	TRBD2	TGCGCCAGCAGCCAGACCGCCGGGACTAGCGGGGAGTATACGCAGTATTTT	CASSQTAGTSGEYTQYF
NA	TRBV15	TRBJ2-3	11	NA	TGTGCCACCAGCAGCGGAATAACGCAGTATTTT	CATSSGITQYF